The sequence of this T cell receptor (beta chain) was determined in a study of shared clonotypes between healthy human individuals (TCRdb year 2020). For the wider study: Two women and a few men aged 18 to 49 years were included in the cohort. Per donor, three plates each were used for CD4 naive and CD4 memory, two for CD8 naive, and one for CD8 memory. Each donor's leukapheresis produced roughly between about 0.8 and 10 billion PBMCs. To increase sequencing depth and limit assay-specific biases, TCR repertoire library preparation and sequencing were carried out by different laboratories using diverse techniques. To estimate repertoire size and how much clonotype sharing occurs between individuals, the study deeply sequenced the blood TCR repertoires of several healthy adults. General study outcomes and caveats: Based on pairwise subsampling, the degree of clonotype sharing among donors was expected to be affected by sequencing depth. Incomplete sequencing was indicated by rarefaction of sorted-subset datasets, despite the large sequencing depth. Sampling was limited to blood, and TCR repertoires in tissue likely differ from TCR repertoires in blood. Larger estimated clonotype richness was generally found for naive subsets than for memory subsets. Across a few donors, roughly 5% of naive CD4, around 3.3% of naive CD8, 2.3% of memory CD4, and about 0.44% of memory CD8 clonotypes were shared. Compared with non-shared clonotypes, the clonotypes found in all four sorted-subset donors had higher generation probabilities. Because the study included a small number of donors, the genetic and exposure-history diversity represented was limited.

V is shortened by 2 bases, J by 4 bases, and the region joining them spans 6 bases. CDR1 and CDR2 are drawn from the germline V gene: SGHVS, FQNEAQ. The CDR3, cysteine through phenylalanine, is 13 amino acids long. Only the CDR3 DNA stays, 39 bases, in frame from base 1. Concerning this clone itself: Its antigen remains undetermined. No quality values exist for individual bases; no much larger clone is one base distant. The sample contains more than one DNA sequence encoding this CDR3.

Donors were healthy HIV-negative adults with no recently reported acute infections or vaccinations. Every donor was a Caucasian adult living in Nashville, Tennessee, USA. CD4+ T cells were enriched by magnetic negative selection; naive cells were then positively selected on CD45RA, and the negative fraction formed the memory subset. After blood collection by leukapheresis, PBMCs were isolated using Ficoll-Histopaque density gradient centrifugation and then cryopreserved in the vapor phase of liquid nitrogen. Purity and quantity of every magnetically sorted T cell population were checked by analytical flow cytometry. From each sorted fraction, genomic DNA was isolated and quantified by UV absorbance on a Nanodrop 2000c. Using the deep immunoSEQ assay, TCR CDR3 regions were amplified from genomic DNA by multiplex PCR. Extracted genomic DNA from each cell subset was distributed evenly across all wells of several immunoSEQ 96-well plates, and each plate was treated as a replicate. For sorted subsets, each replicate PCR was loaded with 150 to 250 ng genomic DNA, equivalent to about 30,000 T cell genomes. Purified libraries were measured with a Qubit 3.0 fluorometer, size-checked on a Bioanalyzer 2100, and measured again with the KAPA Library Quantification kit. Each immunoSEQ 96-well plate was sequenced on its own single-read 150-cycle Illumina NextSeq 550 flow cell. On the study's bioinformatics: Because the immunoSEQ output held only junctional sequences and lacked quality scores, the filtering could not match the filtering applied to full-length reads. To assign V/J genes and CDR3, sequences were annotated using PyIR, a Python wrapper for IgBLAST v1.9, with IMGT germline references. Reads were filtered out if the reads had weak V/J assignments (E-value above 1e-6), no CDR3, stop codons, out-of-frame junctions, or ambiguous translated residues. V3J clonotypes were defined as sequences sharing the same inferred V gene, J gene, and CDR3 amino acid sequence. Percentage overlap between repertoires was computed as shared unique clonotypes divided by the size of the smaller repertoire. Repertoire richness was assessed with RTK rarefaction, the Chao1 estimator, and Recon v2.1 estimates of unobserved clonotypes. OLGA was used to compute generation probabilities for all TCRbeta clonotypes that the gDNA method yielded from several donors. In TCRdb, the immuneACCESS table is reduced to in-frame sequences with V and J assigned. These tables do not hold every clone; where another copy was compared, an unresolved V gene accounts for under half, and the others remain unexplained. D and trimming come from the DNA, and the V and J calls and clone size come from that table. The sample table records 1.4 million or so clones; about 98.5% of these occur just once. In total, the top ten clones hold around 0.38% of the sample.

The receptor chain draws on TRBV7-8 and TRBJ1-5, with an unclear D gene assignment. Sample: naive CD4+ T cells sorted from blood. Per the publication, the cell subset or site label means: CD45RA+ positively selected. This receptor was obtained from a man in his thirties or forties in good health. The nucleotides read TGTGCCAGCAGCTTATCTGGAAATCAGCCCCAGCATTTT. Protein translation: CASSLSGNQPQHF.